The 17 T cell receptor beta chains reported below all come from one sample, sequenced in a study of T cell repertoires in cytomegalovirus infection. TCRdb independently ran MiXCR on the reads; one entry per CDR3 protein. Here the sample spans some 150,000 distinct CDR3 sequences, about 6.3% being singletons. Sequenced: PBMCs. Source of these receptors: a human donor in good health (CMV status not recorded). Some clones in this sample may be carry-over from other donors' samples.

The chain has TRBV28 and TRBJ2-3, with 8 bases aligning to TRBD1. Looked up from germline, CDR1 is MDHEN and CDR2 is SYDVKM. There are 14 residues in the CDR3. The V gene end was trimmed by 10 bases and the J gene end by 1 base; junction bases not matched to a gene: 7. The CDR3 spells CATTRGQGTDTQYF. CDR3 DNA: TGTGCCACTACAAGGGGACAGGGCACAGATACGCAGTATTTT.

This clonotype was seen a few times. This rearrangement joins TRBV5-5 to TRBJ2-7; D unclear. Germline V gives CDR1 SGHKS, CDR2 YYEKEE (reference sequence). V dropped 0 bases and J dropped 4 bases, with 5 bases sitting between them. The CDR3 is 12 amino acids. Here the CDR3 DNA reads TGTGCCAGCAGCTTGGACAGATACGAGCAGTACTTC. Residues: CASSLDRYEQYF.

This clonotype was counted at least ten times. The CDR3 sequence is CASSPAGGRNEQFF. The CDR3 nucleotides are TGTGCCAGCTCACCAGCGGGGGGGCGAAATGAGCAGTTCTTC. This sequence joins TRBV7-3 and TRBJ2-1, with 10 bases fitting TRBD2. V was pared by 8 bases and J by 7 bases, with 8 bases of the junction left unmatched. There are 14 residues in the CDR3. CDR1 is SGHTA and CDR2 is FQGTGA in the germline V gene.

This chain uses TRBV19 with TRBJ1-1; D uncertain. From germline, CDR1 is LNHDA and CDR2 SQIVND (reference sequence). V lost 7 bases to trimming and J lost 5 bases, with 20 bases between them. This CDR3 has 15 residues. The CDR3 protein is CASKLTGPWDTEAFF. Written as DNA, the CDR3 is TGTGCCAGTAAACTCACGGGTCCCTGGGATACTGAAGCTTTCTTT.

In its sample, this clonotype was seen a few times. V usage is TRBV20-1 and J usage is TRBJ2-3; 7 bases match TRBD1. The germline gives CDR1 DFQATT, CDR2 SNEGSKA (reference sequence). The J segment lost 2 bases and the V segment lost 6 bases, leaving 17 bases of the junction unmatched. This CDR3 comprises 17 residues. CDR3: CSARITGTEKITDTQYF. The CDR3, as DNA: TGCAGTGCCCGGATTACCGGGACAGAGAAAATCACAGATACGCAGTATTTT.

This clonotype was seen many times. J is TRBJ1-3 and V is TRBV7-2, with no clear D. CDR3 length: 15 residues. Germline loops: CDR1 SGHTA, CDR2 FQGNSA. V lost 3 bases, J lost 3 bases, and 12 bases lay in between. DNA for the CDR3: TGTGCCAGCAGCTTTCAGATCCACCGTGGAAACACCATATATTTT. As protein: CASSFQIHRGNTIYF.

This clonotype was seen at least ten times. Written as DNA, the CDR3 is TGTGCCTCCTGGGACGGCATGAACACTGAAGCTTTCTTT. It codes for CASWDGMNTEAFF. This chain joins TRBV27 and TRBJ1-1, with a possible D match to TRBD1 (5 bases). The CDR3 covers 13 residues. Germline CDR1 and CDR2: MNHEY and SMNVEV (reference sequence). Trimming shortened V by 11 bases and J by 0 bases, and 13 bases separated the two germline ends.

The gene calls are TRBV29-1 and TRBJ2-1, with D possibly matching TRBD1 (6 bases). Per germline, CDR1 SQVTM and CDR2 ANQGSEA. Between the trimmed V and J ends, which lost 7 bases and 3 bases, there was a span of 19 bases. The CDR3 extends over 15 amino acids. CDR3 sequence: CSADGTQFNYNEQFF. DNA for the CDR3: TGCAGCGCTGACGGGACACAGTTTAACTACAATGAGCAGTTCTTC.

The chain couples TRBV19 to TRBJ1-3, with 7 bases matching TRBD1. The CDR3 has 15 amino acids. V dropped 6 bases and J dropped 2; count of bases not matched to a gene: 7. CDR1 and CDR2 (germline): LNHDA, SQIVND (reference sequence). The CDR3 DNA reads as TGTGCCAGTAGCAACCGACAGGGAACTGGAAACACCATATATTTT. This codes for CASSNRQGTGNTIYF. Drawing the rest from reference TRBV19 and TRBJ1-3, the complete variable domain is DGGITQSPKYLFRKEGQNVTLSCEQNLNHDAMYWYRQDPGQGLRLIYYSQIVNDFQKGDIAEGYSVSREKKESFPLTVTSAQKNPTAFYLCASSNRQGTGNTIYFGEGSWLTVV.

This clonotype has a handful of counts. This chain connects TRBV5-6 to TRBJ2-6; the D gene is possibly TRBD1 (6 bases). The V end lost 0 bases, the J end lost 0 bases, and 10 bases lay between the germline ends. The germline V gene has CDR1 SGHDT and CDR2 YYEEEE. The CDR3 contains 17 residues. CDR3 bases: TGTGCCAGCAGCTTGGTGACAGGCCCCTCTGGGGCCAACGTCCTGACTTTC. Protein sequence: CASSLVTGPSGANVLTF.

This clonotype has at least ten counts. The chain's CDR3 is CASSLRLSSTDTQYF. The CDR3 DNA follows: TGTGCCAGCAGCTTGAGACTTTCGAGCACAGATACGCAGTATTTT. V and J are TRBV5-4 and TRBJ2-3; unclear D gene. The V gene's germline CDR1 is SGHNT and CDR2 YYREEE (reference sequence). V lost 1 base to trimming and J lost 0 bases, with 9 bases between them. The CDR3 totals 15 residues.

This clonotype was detected ten times or more. This chain links TRBV7-2 with TRBJ2-4; D gene unclear. The CDR3 contains 14 residues. Germline values: CDR1 SGHTA, CDR2 FQGNSA. Trimming took 2 bases from V and 7 from J, leaving 12 bases between them. The CDR3 region has the DNA TGTGCCAGCAGCTTAAGAGCAAGCCGGAACATTCAGTACTTC. Protein product: CASSLRASRNIQYF.

This clonotype was observed a few times. The chain recombines TRBV30 with TRBJ1-2; the D is unclear. Germline CDR1 reads GTSNPN; CDR2 reads SVGIG (reference sequence). This CDR3 has 13 amino acids. The V gene lost 1 base and the J gene lost 6 bases, with 12 bases spanning the gap. The chain's CDR3 is CAWSDERADGYTF. The CDR3 DNA sequence: TGTGCCTGGAGTGACGAGAGAGCGGATGGCTACACCTTC.

In its sample, this clonotype was seen many times. The rearrangement uses TRBV6-1 and TRBJ2-2; D not certain. The V end was cut by 7 bases, the J end by 0 bases, with 12 bases between. Per germline, CDR1 MNHNS and CDR2 SASEGT. This CDR3 comprises 15 residues. In DNA, the CDR3 is TGTGCCAGCAATGCTTGGCAGTCGAACACCGGGGAGCTGTTTTTT. The encoded protein is CASNAWQSNTGELFF.

This clonotype has ten or more counts. V usage is TRBV7-9 and J usage is TRBJ2-3; TRBD2 matches at 9 bases. The trim removed 1 base at V and 3 bases at J, leaving 8 bases unmatched. The CDR3 is 17 amino acids. Germline values: CDR1 SEHNR, CDR2 FQNEAQ (reference sequence). The CDR3 DNA sequence: TGTGCCAGCAGCTTAGTGGCTAGCGGGGAAGGTACAGATACGCAGTATTTT. Encoded protein: CASSLVASGEGTDTQYF.

In this sample, this clonotype turned up many times. The chain recombines TRBV7-9 with TRBJ2-5; possibly TRBD2 for D (6 bases). With 3 bases removed from V and 2 bases from J, the gap between germline ends came to 19 bases. This CDR3 is 17 amino acids long. Germline V gene lookup returns CDR1 SEHNR and CDR2 FQNEAQ (reference sequence). CDR3 sequence: CASSLEGTGLIQETQYF. In DNA form, the CDR3 reads TGTGCCAGCAGCTTGGAGGGGACGGGATTAATTCAAGAGACCCAGTACTTC.

This clonotype was detected ten times or more. The J gene is TRBJ1-1, the V gene TRBV7-2, with 9 bases aligning to TRBD1. J gave up 8 bases and V 4 bases, and 20 bases lay outside the gene matches. CDR1 is SGHTA, CDR2 FQGNSA, per germline. The CDR3 is 18 residues long. The DNA of the CDR3 is TGTGCCAGCAGCTCGGCCCGGACAGGGGAGGGAACGATCGGGGAAGCTTTCTTT. It specifies CASSSARTGEGTIGEAFF. The full variable domain, completed using reference TRBV7-2 and TRBJ1-1, is GAGVSQSPSNKVTEKGKDVELRCDPISGHTALYWYRQSLGQGLEFLIYFQGNSAPDKSGLPSDRFSAERTGGSVSTLTIQRTQQEDSAVYLCASSSARTGEGTIGEAFFGQGTRLTVV.